One T cell receptor (beta chain) is described in this entry. The target of this receptor is not known. No much larger clone exists at a distance of one base, and base qualities are not known. The sample comes from a study of T-cell memory formation after mild COVID-19 (dated by TCRdb to 2020 to 2023). Turning to the overall study: TCR sequence clusters from the two donors were found to be largely donor specific. In a couple of donors, T-cell clones that expanded and contracted after mild COVID-19 were tracked by sequencing TCRalpha and TCRbeta repertoires over time. Two young, previously healthy adult volunteers made up the cohort, one male and one female.

Overall results and qualifications from the work: Only a couple of mild cases were covered by the study, and larger cohorts that include severe cases with pre-infection samples were considered necessary. Balanced CD4/CD8 phenotypes were observed for clones contracting from day 15 to 85, whereas a bias towards CD4+ was observed for a second wave of clones expanding from day 15 to 37. Contracting CD4+ clones appeared mostly in the CM and EM memory subsets, whereas CD8+ clones were enriched in EMRA. SARS-CoV-2 specificity of the second-wave clones peaking on day 37 was not confirmed. Some responding clones were found in pre-infection memory, which suggests that pre-existing cross-reactive memory T cells took part in the SARS-CoV-2 response.

The CDR3 covers 15 residues, taking in both the cysteine and the phenylalanine. The entry retains the CDR3 DNA only, 45 bases that are in frame from base 1. Clipping removes 5 bases from V and 2 bases from J, with 7 as the unmatched junction base count. Sequencing took place on an Illumina NovaSeq 6000. TCRalpha and TCRbeta cDNA libraries were constructed by 5'RACE with constant-segment primers, with sample barcodes and unique molecular identifiers being introduced. Trizol reagent was used to extract RNA from every sample. Library amplification was performed in two PCR steps, and a second sample barcode and Illumina TruSeq adapters were introduced in the second step. Sequencing of the libraries was done on an Illumina NovaSeq, producing 2 x 150 bp paired-end reads. The authors' pipeline ran thus. Demultiplexing of reads and collapsing into UMI-guided consensus sequences were performed with migec v1.2.7. Using mixcr v2.1.11, UMI consensuses were aligned to TRA and TRB V and J templates and then assembled into clonotypes. Expanded or contracted clonotypes were those called significant by both edgeR and NoisET, with noise models trained on biological replicates. edgeR calls used a false discovery rate-adjusted p below 0.01 and a log2 fold-change threshold of 1. As an exploratory analysis of dynamics, max-normalized trajectories of the 1000 most abundant clonotypes were examined by PCA with hierarchical clustering. The CD4 or CD8 phenotype of responding clones was assigned using the separately sequenced CD4+ and CD8+ repertoires. The public sequencing data were trimmed at Q25 with fastp and processed into clonotypes with MiXCR by TCRdb, which kept only in-frame beta chains. Rows with a matching CDR3 protein are joined into one entry that keeps the most common DNA and genes. In this record, the V and J calls reflect TCRdb's handling and not the investigators' own analysis. The sample table lists about 560,000 distinct CDR3 sequences, 15% to 20% of them with a count of one. About 11% of the sample is taken by the ten largest.

PBMCs were isolated by Ficoll-Paque density gradient centrifugation. The V and J genes are TRBV12-3 or TRBV12-4 and TRBJ2-7, and 9 bases in between align with TRBD1. The specimen was PBMCs or a T cell subset sorted from them (not recorded which). The source of this sequence is an adult woman who had mild COVID-19 (a few samples of this study predate the infection). The sample titles of this study are shuffled in the database, so cell type and time point are left out; the donor was told from shared clones. This receptor carries the CDR3 CASSPSGQGTYEQYF. The DNA sequence reads TGTGCCAGCAGTCCCTCGGGACAGGGTACCTACGAGCAGTACTTC.